One sample yielded the 22 T cell receptor beta chains listed below, sequenced in a study of blood T cell repertoires in COVID-19. Clones were sequenced by immunoSEQ multiplex PCR, and TCRdb holds only the in-frame ones, with some missing. The data contain about 230,000 clones, roughly 88% of them singletons. The sample taken for sequencing was PBMCs or T cells enriched from blood (not recorded which). The source of these receptors is a woman aged 25 to 39 who had been exposed to COVID-19.

The genes are TRBV30 and TRBJ2-3, with 11 nucleotides matching TRBD1. Germline V gene sequence: CDR1 GTSNPN, CDR2 SVGIG (reference sequence). V shed 2 bases, J shed 6 bases, and the junction held 4 bases outside the gene matches. The length of the CDR3 is 14 residues. This CDR3 is CAWSRDRGFDTQYF. The CDR3, as DNA: TGTGCCTGGAGTCGGGACAGGGGGTTTGATACGCAGTATTTT.

The chain recombines TRBV7-9 with TRBJ1-3; D uncertain. V was shortened by 7 bases and J by 0 bases, with 7 bases between the two germline ends. The CDR3 runs to 13 residues. In germline, CDR1 is SEHNR, CDR2 FQNEAQ (reference sequence). The CDR3 here is CASKYFSGNTIYF. The CDR3 bases are TGTGCCAGCAAATACTTCTCTGGAAACACCATATATTTT.

The gene calls are TRBV4-1 and TRBJ2-3; 7 bases line up with TRBD2. With 4 bases clipped from V and 6 bases from J, the junction kept 13 bases outside the gene matches. The germline gives CDR1 MGHRA, CDR2 YSYEKL. This CDR3 has 16 amino acids. The CDR3 nucleotides read TGCGCCAGCAGCCCCCTTTCCAGCGGGATACGGGATACGCAGTATTTT. Translated, it gives CASSPLSSGIRDTQYF.

This chain joins TRBV15 and TRBJ2-3, with TRBD1 matching over 8 bases. CDR3 length equals 14 residues. Germline values: CDR1 LNHNV, CDR2 YYDKDF (reference sequence). V was clipped by 0 bases and J by 7 bases; unmatched bases: 3. CDR3 loop: CATSRDRGQYTQYF. CDR3 DNA sequence: TGTGCCACCAGCAGAGACAGGGGGCAGTATACGCAGTATTTT.

The chain recombines TRBV4-1 with TRBJ2-1, with 10 bases that match TRBD1. V gave up 3 bases and J gave up 7 bases; unmatched junction bases: 9. CDR1 is MGHRA and CDR2 is YSYEKL in the germline V gene. This CDR3 has 16 amino acids. The CDR3 sequence: CASSHETGGMGNEQFF. The DNA for the CDR3 is TGCGCCAGCAGCCACGAGACAGGGGGCATGGGAAATGAGCAGTTCTTC.

J is TRBJ2-7 and V is TRBV4-2; 9 bases are shared with TRBD2. CDR3 length equals 16 residues. J was trimmed by 0 bases and V by 0 bases; bases with no gene match: 3. Germline assignment: CDR1 LGHNA and CDR2 YNFKEQ. CDR3 nucleotides: TGTGCCAGCAGCCAAGATAGGACTAGCGTCTCCTACGAGCAGTACTTC. The encoded protein is CASSQDRTSVSYEQYF.

CDR3 region: CASSRGTEIRSTIYF. The DNA for the CDR3 is TGTGCCAGCAGTAGGGGGACAGAAATAAGGAGCACCATATATTTT. The chain employs TRBV6-5 and TRBJ1-3; 7 nucleotides align to TRBD1. After removal of 5 bases from V and 9 bases from J, the junction contained 13 bases not matched to a gene. The length of the CDR3 is 15 residues. Germline lookup yields CDR1 MNHEY and CDR2 SVGAGI.

V is TRBV5-1 and J is TRBJ2-1; unclear D gene. This CDR3 is 12 amino acids long. V was clipped by 2 bases and J by 4 bases, with 4 bases between them. The germline CDR1 and CDR2 sequences are SGHRS and YFSETQ. The CDR3, as DNA: TGCGCCAGCAGCTTAGCGTACAATGAGCAGTTCTTC. Its protein is CASSLAYNEQFF. The entire variable domain, with the rest obtained from reference TRBV5-1 and TRBJ2-1, is as follows: KAGVTQTPRYLIKTRGQQVTLSCSPISGHRSVSWYQQTPGQGLQFLFEYFSETQRNKGNFPGRFSGRQFSNSRSEMNVSTLELGDSALYLCASSLAYNEQFFGPGTRLTVL.

This sequence joins TRBV5-1 and TRBJ2-2, with 8 bases matching TRBD1. The CDR3 is 15 amino acids. With 4 bases clipped from V and 3 bases from J, the junction kept 5 bases outside the gene matches. Germline lookup yields CDR1 SGHRS and CDR2 YFSETQ. The CDR3 sequence: CASSRQGADTGELFF. DNA of the CDR3: TGCGCCAGCAGCCGTCAGGGGGCTGACACCGGGGAGCTGTTTTTT.

The rearrangement joins TRBV5-4 to TRBJ2-1; 11 nucleotides line up with TRBD2. The CDR3 covers 15 residues. The trim removed 0 bases at V and 9 bases at J, leaving 5 bases unmatched. Per the germline V gene, CDR1 is SGHNT and CDR2 is YYREEE (reference sequence). DNA for the CDR3: TGTGCCAGCAGCTTGGTATTAGCGGGAGGGAGTGAGCAGTTCTTC. Its protein product is CASSLVLAGGSEQFF.

The chain employs TRBV4-1 and TRBJ1-2; 7 nucleotides agree with TRBD1. J lost 5 bases, V lost 3 bases, and 15 bases had no gene match. The CDR3 contains 17 residues. The V gene's germline CDR1 is MGHRA and CDR2 YSYEKL. This chain's CDR3 is CASSHPEVQGVSYGYTF. DNA for the CDR3: TGCGCCAGCAGCCACCCAGAGGTTCAGGGGGTGAGTTATGGCTACACCTTC.

This chain uses TRBV4-2 with TRBJ1-2; D gene unclear. The ends were cut back, 1 base at V and 4 bases at J, with 13 bases in the middle. Germline V gene data show CDR1 as LGHNA and CDR2 as YNFKEQ. The CDR3 is 15 amino acids. CDR3 amino acids: CASSQVNGLTYGYTF. The CDR3 region has the DNA TGTGCCAGCAGCCAAGTCAATGGGCTGACCTATGGCTACACCTTC.

J is TRBJ1-4 and V is TRBV15, with D hard to call. Per the germline V gene, CDR1 is LNHNV and CDR2 is YYDKDF (reference sequence). The CDR3 spans 16 residues. Deletions cut 1 base from V and 8 bases from J, with 17 bases between. The DNA for the CDR3 is TGTGCCACCAGCAGAGGGGTCCGGGCAGGAGGCGAAAAACTGTTTTTT. As protein: CATSRGVRAGGEKLFF. The variable domain in full, with the rest retrieved from reference TRBV15 and TRBJ1-4, is DAMVIQNPRYQVTQFGKPVTLSCSQTLNHNVMYWYQQKSSQAPKLLFHYYDKDFNNEADTPDNFQSRRPNTSFCFLDIRSPGLGDTAMYLCATSRGVRAGGEKLFFGSGTQLSVL.

V and J are TRBV11-2 and TRBJ1-1, with D unresolved. The germline V and J ends were trimmed by 5 bases and 4 bases, with 8 bases remaining between them. This CDR3 region has 12 residues. Germline V gene lookup returns CDR1 SGHAT and CDR2 FQNNGV. CDR3 in DNA: TGTGCCAGCAGCCTCCTAGGCACTGAAGCTTTCTTT. Residues: CASSLLGTEAFF. Based on the CDR3 plus reference TRBV11-2 and TRBJ1-1, the full variable domain is EAGVAQSPRYKIIEKRQSVAFWCNPISGHATLYWYQQILGQGPKLLIQFQNNGVVDDSQLPKDRFSAERLKGVDSTLKIQPAKLEDSAVYLCASSLLGTEAFFGQGTRLTVV.

About this clone: This specimen includes other DNA sequences encoding the same CDR3. The V and J genes are TRBV7-2 and TRBJ2-1; TRBD2 matches 8 bases. From germline, CDR1 is SGHTA and CDR2 FQGNSA. The V gene end was trimmed by 5 bases and the J gene end by 4 bases; junction bases not matched to a gene: 4. The CDR3 has 14 residues. Here the CDR3 DNA reads TGTGCCAGCAGCCCGAGACTAGCGTACAATGAGCAGTTCTTC. Amino acid sequence: CASSPRLAYNEQFF.

The chain uses TRBV28 and TRBJ1-4; D unresolved. The germline V gene has CDR1 MDHEN and CDR2 SYDVKM. Trimming removed 2 bases from V and 2 bases from J, with 6 bases in between. The CDR3 sequence is 14 residues long. The CDR3 region has the DNA TGTGCCAGCAGTTTACTACAGACTAATGAAAAACTGTTTTTT. Encoded protein: CASSLLQTNEKLFF.

This sequence joins TRBV28 and TRBJ2-1; TRBD2 matches 15 bases. Germline lookup yields CDR1 MDHEN and CDR2 SYDVKM. V dropped 3 bases and J dropped 8; count of bases not matched to a gene: 14. The CDR3 has 19 residues. The CDR3 nucleotides are TGTGCCAGCAGTTTTCTTGGACTAGCGGGAGGGCCGAGGCGGGATGAGCAGTTCTTC. This sequence encodes CASSFLGLAGGPRRDEQFF.

This chain joins TRBV7-6 and TRBJ2-3, with 12 bases matching TRBD2. V shed 5 bases and J 5 bases; nucleotides not matched to a gene: 8. The CDR3 covers 16 residues. Germline CDR1 and CDR2: SGHVS and FNYEAQ. CDR3 sequence: CASSHRLAGDVDTQYF. CDR3 DNA: TGTGCCAGCAGCCACCGACTAGCGGGAGATGTAGATACGCAGTATTTT.

This clone came up a few times. CDR3 residues: CASSFGGTTDTQYF. The CDR3 DNA reads TGTGCCAGCAGTTTTGGCGGTACCACAGATACGCAGTATTTT. V gene TRBV28 combines with J gene TRBJ2-3, with no clear D. The CDR3 extends over 14 amino acids. The germline gives CDR1 MDHEN, CDR2 SYDVKM. The V end lost 3 bases, the J end lost 2 bases, and 9 bases lay between the germline ends. The variable domain in full, completed from reference TRBV28 and TRBJ2-3, reads DVKVTQSSRYLVKRTGEKVFLECVQDMDHENMFWYRQDPGLGLRLIYFSYDVKMKEKGDIPEGYSVSREKKERFSLILESASTNQTSMYLCASSFGGTTDTQYFGPGTRLTVL.

The chain joins TRBV6-5 to TRBJ1-2, with TRBD1 matching 8 bases. After removal of 5 bases from V and 6 bases from J, the junction contained 5 bases not matched to a gene. The CDR3 runs to 13 residues. Germline CDR1 MNHEY, CDR2 SVGAGI. The CDR3, as DNA: TGTGCCAGCAGTCGTGGACAGGGCAATGGCTACACCTTC. Its protein is CASSRGQGNGYTF.

The gene calls are TRBV20-1 and TRBJ1-5; TRBD1 matches at 7 bases. This CDR3 is 14 amino acids long. V shed 3 bases, J shed 3 bases, and the junction held 5 bases outside the gene matches. Germline CDR1 is DFQATT and CDR2 is SNEGSKA (reference sequence). CDR3 nucleotide sequence: TGCAGTGCTAGTAAGGGGGCCACCAATCAGCCCCAGCATTTT. Translated: CSASKGATNQPQHF.

J is TRBJ2-1 and V is TRBV15; 10 nucleotides line up with TRBD2. The junction had 7 bases not matched to a gene; V was cut back by 5 bases and J by 0 bases. This CDR3 comprises 17 residues. Germline-derived CDR1 and CDR2 are LNHNV and YYDKDF (reference sequence). CDR3 DNA sequence: TGTGCCACCAGCGGACTAGCGGTACTTCGCTCCTACAATGAGCAGTTCTTC. Its translation is CATSGLAVLRSYNEQFF.